This T cell receptor beta chain was profiled in a study of T cells in tumors after PD-1 blockade. Study-wide points: Approximately 43% of tumor TCR clonotypes were also found in blood.

Libraries were prepared by immunoSEQ multiplex PCR; TCRdb keeps only in-frame clonotypes and omits some of them. The table includes about 15,000 clones, 82% detected once. Turning to this clone: Antigen: not known.

The CDR3 extends over 16 amino acids. Trimming shortened V by 7 bases and J by 3 bases, and 19 bases separated the two germline ends. Per the germline V gene, CDR1 is LNHDA and CDR2 is SQIVND (reference sequence). The chain joins TRBV19 to TRBJ1-5; no clear D. The TCR was taken from a human donor with basal cell carcinoma. Sequencing used PBMCs, obtained after anti-PD-1 treatment. In DNA, the CDR3 is TGTGCCAGTACCCCAACCCCAGGAGCGAACAATCAGCCCCAGCATTTT. This gives the protein CASTPTPGANNQPQHF.